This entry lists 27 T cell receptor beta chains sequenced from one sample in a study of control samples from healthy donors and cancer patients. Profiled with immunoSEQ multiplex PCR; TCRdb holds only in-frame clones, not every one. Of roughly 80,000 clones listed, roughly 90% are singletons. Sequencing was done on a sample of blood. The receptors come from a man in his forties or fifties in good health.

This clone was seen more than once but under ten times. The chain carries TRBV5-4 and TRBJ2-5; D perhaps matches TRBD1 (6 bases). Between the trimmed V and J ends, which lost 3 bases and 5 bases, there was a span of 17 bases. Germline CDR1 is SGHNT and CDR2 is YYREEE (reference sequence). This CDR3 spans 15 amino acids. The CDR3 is CASSSRRDTRETQYF. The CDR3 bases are TGTGCCAGCAGCTCCCGCCGGGACACTCGGGAGACCCAGTACTTC.

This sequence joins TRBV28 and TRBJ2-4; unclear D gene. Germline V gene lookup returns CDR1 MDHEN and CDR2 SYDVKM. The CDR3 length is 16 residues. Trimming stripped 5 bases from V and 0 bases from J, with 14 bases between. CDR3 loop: CASSAGLSIAKNIQYF. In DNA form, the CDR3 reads TGTGCCAGCAGTGCTGGCCTCAGTATAGCCAAAAACATTCAGTACTTC. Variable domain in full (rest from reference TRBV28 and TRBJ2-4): DVKVTQSSRYLVKRTGEKVFLECVQDMDHENMFWYRQDPGLGLRLIYFSYDVKMKEKGDIPEGYSVSREKKERFSLILESASTNQTSMYLCASSAGLSIAKNIQYFGAGTRLSVL.

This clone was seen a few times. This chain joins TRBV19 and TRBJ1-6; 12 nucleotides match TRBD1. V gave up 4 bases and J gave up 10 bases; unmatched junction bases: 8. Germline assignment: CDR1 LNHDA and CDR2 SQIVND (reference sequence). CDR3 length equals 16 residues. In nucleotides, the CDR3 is TGTGCCAGTAGTAAGCCCAAGGGACAGGGGGCCTCACCCCTCCACTTT. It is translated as CASSKPKGQGASPLHF.

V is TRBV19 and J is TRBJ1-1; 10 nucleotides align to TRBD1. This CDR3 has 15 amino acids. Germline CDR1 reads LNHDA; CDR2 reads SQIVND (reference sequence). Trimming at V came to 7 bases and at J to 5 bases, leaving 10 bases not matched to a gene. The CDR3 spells CASTLRDRGGTEAFF. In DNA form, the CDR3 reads TGTGCCAGTACCCTACGGGACAGGGGCGGGACTGAAGCTTTCTTT. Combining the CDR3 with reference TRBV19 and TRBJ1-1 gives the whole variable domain DGGITQSPKYLFRKEGQNVTLSCEQNLNHDAMYWYRQDPGQGLRLIYYSQIVNDFQKGDIAEGYSVSREKKESFPLTVTSAQKNPTAFYLCASTLRDRGGTEAFFGQGTRLTVV.

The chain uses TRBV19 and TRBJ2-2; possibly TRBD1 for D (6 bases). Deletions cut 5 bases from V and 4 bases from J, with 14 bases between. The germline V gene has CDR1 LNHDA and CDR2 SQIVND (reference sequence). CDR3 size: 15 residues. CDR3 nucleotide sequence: TGTGCCAGTAGTTGGGCCGGACAGCGCACCGGGGAGCTGTTTTTT. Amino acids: CASSWAGQRTGELFF. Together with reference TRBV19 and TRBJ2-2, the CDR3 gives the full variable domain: DGGITQSPKYLFRKEGQNVTLSCEQNLNHDAMYWYRQDPGQGLRLIYYSQIVNDFQKGDIAEGYSVSREKKESFPLTVTSAQKNPTAFYLCASSWAGQRTGELFFGEGSRLTVL.

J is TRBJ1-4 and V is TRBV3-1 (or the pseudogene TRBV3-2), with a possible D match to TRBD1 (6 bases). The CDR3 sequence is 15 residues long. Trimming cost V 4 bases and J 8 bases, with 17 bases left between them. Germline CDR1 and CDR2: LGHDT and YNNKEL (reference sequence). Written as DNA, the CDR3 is TGTGCCAGCAGCCTCCGGGGACAACGGGGAGAAAAACTGTTTTTT. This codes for CASSLRGQRGEKLFF.

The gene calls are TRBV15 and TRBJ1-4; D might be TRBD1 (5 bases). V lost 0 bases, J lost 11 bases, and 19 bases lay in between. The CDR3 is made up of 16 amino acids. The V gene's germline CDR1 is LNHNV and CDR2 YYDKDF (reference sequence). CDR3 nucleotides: TGTGCCACCAGCAGAGATGGGGGGGACCCACTTGAGAAACTGTTTTTT. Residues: CATSRDGGDPLEKLFF.

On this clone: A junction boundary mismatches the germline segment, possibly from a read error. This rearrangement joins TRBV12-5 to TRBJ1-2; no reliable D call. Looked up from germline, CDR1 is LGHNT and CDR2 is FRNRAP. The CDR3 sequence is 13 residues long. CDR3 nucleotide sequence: TGTGCTAGTGGCTTGGGTCGATTCTATGGCTACACCTTC. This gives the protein CASGLGRFYGYTF. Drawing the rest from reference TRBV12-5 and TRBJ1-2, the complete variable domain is DARVTQTPRHKVTEMGQEVTMRCQPILGHNTVFWYRQTMMQGLELLAYFRNRAPLDDSGMPKDRFSAEMPDATLATLKIQPSEPRDSAVYFCASGLGRFYGYTFGSGTRLTVV.

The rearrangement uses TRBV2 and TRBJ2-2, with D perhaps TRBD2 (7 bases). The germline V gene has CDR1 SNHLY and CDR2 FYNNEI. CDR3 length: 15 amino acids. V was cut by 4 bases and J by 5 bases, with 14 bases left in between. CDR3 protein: CASSGGGGGTGELFF. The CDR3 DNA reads TGTGCCAGCAGTGGCGGCGGGGGCGGAACCGGGGAGCTGTTTTTT. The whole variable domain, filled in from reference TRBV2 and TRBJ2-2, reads EPEVTQTPSHQVTQMGQEVILRCVPISNHLYFYWYRQILGQKVEFLVSFYNNEISEKSEIFDDQFSVERPDGSNFTLKIRSTKLEDSAMYFCASSGGGGGTGELFFGEGSRLTVL.

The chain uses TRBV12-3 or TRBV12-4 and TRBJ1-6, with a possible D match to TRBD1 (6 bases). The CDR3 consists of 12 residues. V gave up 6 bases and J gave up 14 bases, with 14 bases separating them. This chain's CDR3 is CASRGGVVALHF. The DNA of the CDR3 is TGTGCCAGCAGAGGGGGGGTAGTCGCCCTCCACTTT.

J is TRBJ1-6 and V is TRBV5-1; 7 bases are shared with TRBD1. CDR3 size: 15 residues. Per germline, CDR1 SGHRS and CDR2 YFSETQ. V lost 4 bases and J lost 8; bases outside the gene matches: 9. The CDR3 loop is CASSPRQGRDSPLHF. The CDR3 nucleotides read TGCGCCAGCAGCCCAAGACAGGGTAGGGATTCACCCCTCCACTTT.

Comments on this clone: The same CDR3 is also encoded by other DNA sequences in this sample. The CDR3 spells CASSQVGALSGGGYTF. CDR3 coding DNA: TGTGCCAGCAGCCAAGTGGGGGCCCTCTCGGGGGGGGGCTACACCTTC. The J gene is TRBJ1-2, the V gene TRBV14; D might be TRBD1 (6 bases). Trimming pared 1 base from V and 8 bases from J, leaving 20 bases between. Germline V gives CDR1 SGHDN, CDR2 FVKESK. The CDR3 runs to 16 residues.

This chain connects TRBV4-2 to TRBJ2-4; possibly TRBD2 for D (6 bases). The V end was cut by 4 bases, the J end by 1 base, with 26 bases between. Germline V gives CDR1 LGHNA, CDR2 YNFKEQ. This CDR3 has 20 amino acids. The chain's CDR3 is CASSPRPIMRDPNAKNIQYF. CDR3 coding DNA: TGTGCCAGCAGCCCCCGGCCCATAATGCGGGACCCTAACGCCAAAAACATTCAGTACTTC.

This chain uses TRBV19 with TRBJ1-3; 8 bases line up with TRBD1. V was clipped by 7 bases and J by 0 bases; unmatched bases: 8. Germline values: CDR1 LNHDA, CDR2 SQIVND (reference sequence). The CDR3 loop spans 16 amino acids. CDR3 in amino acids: CASTLRDRHSGNTIYF. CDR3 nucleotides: TGTGCCAGTACCCTTAGGGACAGGCACTCTGGAAACACCATATATTTT.

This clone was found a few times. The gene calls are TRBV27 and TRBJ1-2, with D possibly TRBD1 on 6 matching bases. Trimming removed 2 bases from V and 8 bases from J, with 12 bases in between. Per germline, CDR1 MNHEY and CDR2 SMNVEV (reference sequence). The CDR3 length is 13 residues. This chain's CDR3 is CASSLNRAGGYTF. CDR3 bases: TGTGCCAGCAGTTTAAACAGGGCGGGCGGCTACACCTTC.

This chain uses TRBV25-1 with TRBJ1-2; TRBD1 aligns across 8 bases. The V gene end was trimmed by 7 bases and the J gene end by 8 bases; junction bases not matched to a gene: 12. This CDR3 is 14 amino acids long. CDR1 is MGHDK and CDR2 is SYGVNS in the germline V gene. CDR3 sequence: CASTGGTGGEGYTF. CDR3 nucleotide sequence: TGTGCCAGCACTGGCGGAACAGGGGGTGAAGGCTACACCTTC.

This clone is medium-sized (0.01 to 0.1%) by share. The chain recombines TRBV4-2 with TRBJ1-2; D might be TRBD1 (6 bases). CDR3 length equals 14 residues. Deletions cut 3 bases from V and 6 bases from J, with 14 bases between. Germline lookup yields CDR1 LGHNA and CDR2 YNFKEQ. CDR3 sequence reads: CASSQSGQKHGYTF. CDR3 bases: TGTGCCAGCAGCCAGAGCGGACAGAAACATGGCTACACCTTC.

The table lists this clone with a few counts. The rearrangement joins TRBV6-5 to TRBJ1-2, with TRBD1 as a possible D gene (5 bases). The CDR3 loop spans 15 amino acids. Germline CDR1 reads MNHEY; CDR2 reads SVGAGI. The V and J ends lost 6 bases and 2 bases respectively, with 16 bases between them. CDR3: CASRPPLGGNYGYTF. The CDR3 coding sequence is TGTGCCAGCAGGCCCCCCCTGGGGGGGAACTATGGCTACACCTTC.

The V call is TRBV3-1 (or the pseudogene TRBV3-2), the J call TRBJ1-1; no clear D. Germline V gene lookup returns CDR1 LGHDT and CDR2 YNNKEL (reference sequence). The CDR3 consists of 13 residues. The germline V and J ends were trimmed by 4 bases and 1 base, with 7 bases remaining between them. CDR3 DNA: TGTGCCAGCAGCCCAGGCTGGAACACTGAAGCTTTCTTT. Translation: CASSPGWNTEAFF.

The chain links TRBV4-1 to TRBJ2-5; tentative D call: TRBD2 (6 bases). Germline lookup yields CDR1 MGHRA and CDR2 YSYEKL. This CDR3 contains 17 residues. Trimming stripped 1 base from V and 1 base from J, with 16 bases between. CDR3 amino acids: CASSQGPLRGIQETQYF. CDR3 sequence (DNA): TGCGCCAGCAGCCAAGGTCCCCTCCGGGGGATCCAAGAGACCCAGTACTTC.

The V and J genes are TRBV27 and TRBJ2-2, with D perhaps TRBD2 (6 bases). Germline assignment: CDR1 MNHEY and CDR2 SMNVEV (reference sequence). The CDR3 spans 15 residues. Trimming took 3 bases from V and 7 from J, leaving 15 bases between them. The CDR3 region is CASSLPGGGGGELFF. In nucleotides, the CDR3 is TGTGCCAGCAGTTTGCCCGGGGGTGGTGGCGGGGAGCTGTTTTTT.

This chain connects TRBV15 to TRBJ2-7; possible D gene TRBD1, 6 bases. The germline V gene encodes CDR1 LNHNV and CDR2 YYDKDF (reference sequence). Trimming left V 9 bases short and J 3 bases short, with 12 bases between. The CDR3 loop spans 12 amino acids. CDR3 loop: CATSTGYYEQYF. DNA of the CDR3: TGTGCCACTTCAACAGGGTACTACGAGCAGTACTTC.

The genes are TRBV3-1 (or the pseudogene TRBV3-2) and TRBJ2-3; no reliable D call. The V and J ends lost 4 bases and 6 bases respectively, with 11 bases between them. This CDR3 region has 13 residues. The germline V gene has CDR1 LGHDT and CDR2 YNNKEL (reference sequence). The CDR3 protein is CASSPYGGDTQYF. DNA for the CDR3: TGTGCCAGCAGCCCCTACGGTGGGGATACGCAGTATTTT.

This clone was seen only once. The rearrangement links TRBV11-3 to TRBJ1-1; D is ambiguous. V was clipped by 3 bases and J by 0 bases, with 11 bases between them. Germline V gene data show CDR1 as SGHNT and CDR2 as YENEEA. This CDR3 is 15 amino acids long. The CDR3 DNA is TGTGCCAGCAGCTTTTCTGGCCCTGTGAACACTGAAGCTTTCTTT. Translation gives CASSFSGPVNTEAFF.

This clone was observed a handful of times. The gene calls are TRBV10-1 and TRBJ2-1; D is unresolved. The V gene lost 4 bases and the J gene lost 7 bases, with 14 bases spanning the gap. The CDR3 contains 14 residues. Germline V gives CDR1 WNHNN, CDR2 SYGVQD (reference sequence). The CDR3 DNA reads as TGCGCCAGCAGTGGAACTTGGGCTCCGAATGAGCAGTTCTTC. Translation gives CASSGTWAPNEQFF.

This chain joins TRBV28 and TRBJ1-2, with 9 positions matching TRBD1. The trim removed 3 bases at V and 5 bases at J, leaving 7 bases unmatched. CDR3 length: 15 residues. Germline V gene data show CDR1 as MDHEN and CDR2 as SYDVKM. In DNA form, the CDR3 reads TGTGCCAGCAGTTTTGGGACAGGGATTGAATATGGCTACACCTTC. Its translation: CASSFGTGIEYGYTF.

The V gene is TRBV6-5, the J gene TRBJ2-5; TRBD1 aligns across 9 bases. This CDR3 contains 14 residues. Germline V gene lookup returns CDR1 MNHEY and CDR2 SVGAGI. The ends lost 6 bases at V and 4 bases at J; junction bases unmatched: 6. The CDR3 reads CASSLGTGLETQYF. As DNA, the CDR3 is TGTGCCAGCAGCCTCGGGACAGGGCTAGAGACCCAGTACTTC.